The sequence of this TCR beta chain was determined in a study of T cells in Graves' hyperthyroidism and ophthalmopathy. Germline V gives CDR1 SGHTA, CDR2 FQGNSA. This CDR3 is 15 amino acids long. Deletions cut 5 bases from V and 0 bases from J, with 12 bases between. Researchers amplified the TCR beta CDR3 regions from RNA transcripts. TCR CDR3 regions were first amplified by RT-PCR with HTBI primers. TCRdb re-derived calls from the multiplex PCR reads in MiXCR, one entry per CDR3 protein. Of roughly 640,000 distinct CDR3 sequences listed, about 16% were seen once; the top ten hold about 3.5%. Study-level points and caveats: Ophthalmopathy and stable hyperthyroidism were told apart by a 13 V-J model. Blood also held most thyroid clonotypes expanded beyond 0.001.

The authors took PBMCs from about 9.5 ml fresh peripheral blood. On this clonotype itself: Its target is unknown.

Sequenced sample: blood. This TCR was sampled from a middle-aged woman with Graves' ophthalmopathy. This chain links TRBV7-2 with TRBJ2-3; no reliable D call. The CDR3 here is CASSPQRISTDTQYF. The CDR3 nucleotides are TGTGCCAGCAGCCCGCAGAGAATTAGCACAGATACGCAGTATTTT.